The 25 T cell receptor beta chains below all came from one sample that was sequenced in a study of vaccination and CD4 T cells after COVID-19 (dated by TCRdb to between 2021 and 2024). The sample's treatment or condition label is to be understood as: roughly nine-day PBMC culture with coronavirus spike peptide pools or control peptides (ViraFEST assay). The receptor library was made with PCR. Sequencing used an Illumina iSeq 100. At the Johns Hopkins FTIC core, DNA from the cultured CD4+ T cells underwent TCR sequencing with the Oncomine TCR Beta short-read assay. TCRdb handled the public reads itself, with Q25 trimming in fastp and clone calling in MiXCR, and kept productive beta chains. One record per CDR3 amino acid sequence lists the most common genes and DNA. For this sample there are approximately 10,000 distinct CDR3 sequences; about two thirds appear just once. Together, the top ten hold over 8% of the sample.

These receptors' antigens are unknown. What was sequenced was CD4+ T cells from blood, cultured in vitro. The receptors were gathered from a human donor who had recovered from COVID-19.

This clonotype came up a few times. V and J are TRBV4-1 and TRBJ1-1; no clear D gene. The CDR3 is 13 amino acids. Germline-derived CDR1 and CDR2 are MGHRA and YSYEKL. Trimming shortened V by 3 bases and J by 10 bases, and 15 bases separated the two germline ends. This chain's CDR3 is CASSQGNEGRAFF. For the CDR3, the DNA is TGCGCCAGCAGCCAGGGGAACGAGGGTCGAGCTTTCTTT.

CDR3 coding DNA: TGTGCCATCAGCGGGACAGAATCTAACACTGAAGCTTTCTTT. Protein product: CAISGTESNTEAFF. The J gene is TRBJ1-1, the V gene TRBV10-3; 7 nucleotides match TRBD1. Germline V CDR1 and CDR2: ENHRY, SYGVKD. CDR3 size: 14 residues. The ends lost 6 bases at V and 2 bases at J; junction bases unmatched: 6.

The chain joins TRBV20-1 to TRBJ2-1; 11 nucleotides match TRBD2. The CDR3 covers 15 residues. The V gene end was trimmed by 0 bases and the J gene end by 4 bases; junction bases not matched to a gene: 2. In germline, CDR1 is DFQATT, CDR2 SNEGSKA (reference sequence). The CDR3 loop reads CSARDGTSGYNEQFF. The CDR3, as DNA: TGCAGTGCTAGAGACGGGACTAGCGGATACAATGAGCAGTTCTTC.

This chain uses TRBV6-1 with TRBJ1-1, with TRBD1 identical over 8 bases. The CDR3 is 12 residues long. CDR1 is MNHNS and CDR2 is SASEGT in the germline V gene. V trimming: 7 bases; J trimming: 11 bases; junction bases outside the gene matches: 9. DNA for the CDR3: TGTGCCAGCACTAAGGGGGACAGGCTGGCTTTCTTT. Protein: CASTKGDRLAFF.

The genes are TRBV23-1 and TRBJ2-7, with D perhaps assigned TRBD1 or TRBD2 (5 bases each). TRBV23-1 is designated an ORF whose function remains uncertain. CDR3 length: 17 residues. V lost 3 bases and J lost 2, with 20 bases in between. DNA of the CDR3: TGCGCCAGCAGTCACCTCCTCCGCGAGGGGCTACCCTACGAGCAGTACTTC. Amino acids: CASSHLLREGLPYEQYF.

This chain links TRBV2 with TRBJ1-2; D perhaps matches TRBD1 (5 bases). The CDR3 length is 16 residues. CDR1 is SNHLY and CDR2 is FYNNEI in the germline V gene. V shed 6 bases and J shed 4 bases, with 21 bases lying between them. CDR3 in DNA: TGTGCCAGCAGCTTAAAAACCCTGGGCAGGGTCTATGGCTACACCTTC. It yields the protein CASSLKTLGRVYGYTF. The full variable domain, rest sourced from reference TRBV2 and TRBJ1-2, is EPEVTQTPSHQVTQMGQEVILRCVPISNHLYFYWYRQILGQKVEFLVSFYNNEISEKSEIFDDQFSVERPDGSNFTLKIRSTKLEDSAMYFCASSLKTLGRVYGYTFGSGTRLTVV.

The chain combines TRBV7-6 with TRBJ1-4, with TRBD1 as a possible D gene (6 bases). The CDR3 is 16 residues long. CDR1 and CDR2 from the germline V gene are SGHVS and FNYEAQ. With 5 bases removed from V and 2 bases from J, the gap between germline ends came to 15 bases. CDR3 sequence (DNA): TGTGCCAGCAGCCGCGGACAGATCTTGACTAATGAAAAACTGTTTTTT. This translates into CASSRGQILTNEKLFF. The variable domain in full, completed from reference TRBV7-6 and TRBJ1-4, reads GAGVSQSPRYKVTKRGQDVALRCDPISGHVSLYWYRQALGQGPEFLTYFNYEAQQDKSGLPNDRFSAERPEGSISTLTIQRTEQRDSAMYRCASSRGQILTNEKLFFGSGTQLSVL.

V and J are TRBV28 and TRBJ1-1; D gene ambiguous. CDR3 length: 14 residues. V was cut by 2 bases and J by 6 bases, with 13 bases left in between. In germline, CDR1 is MDHEN, CDR2 SYDVKM. CDR3 amino acids: CASSLMREGSEAFF. In nucleotides, the CDR3 is TGTGCCAGCAGTTTAATGAGGGAGGGCTCTGAAGCTTTCTTT.

The V and J genes are TRBV2 and TRBJ2-7, with D hard to call. The V gene lost 2 bases and the J gene lost 6 bases, with 8 bases spanning the gap. Germline lookup yields CDR1 SNHLY and CDR2 FYNNEI. The CDR3 totals 12 residues. This CDR3 reads CASSETPGEQYF. Here the CDR3 DNA reads TGTGCCAGCAGTGAAACCCCAGGCGAGCAGTACTTC.

The chain recombines TRBV11-3 with TRBJ2-3; D may match TRBD1 or TRBD2 (5 bases each). Per germline, CDR1 SGHNT and CDR2 YENEEA. Trimming removed 2 bases at V and 2 bases at J, with 8 bases between. CDR3 length: 14 amino acids. The DNA for the CDR3 is TGTGCCAGCAGCTTATCCGGGGCCACAGATACGCAGTATTTT. Its translation: CASSLSGATDTQYF.

This clonotype showed up just a few times. V and J are TRBV6-2 or TRBV6-3 and TRBJ1-2, with D possibly TRBD1 on 6 matching bases. V was clipped by 0 bases and J by 3 bases, with 14 bases between them. The CDR3 contains 16 residues. The germline gives CDR1 MNHEY, CDR2 SVGEGT. CDR3 coding DNA: TGTGCCAGCAGTTACTCGGTGTCGGGGGGCGACTATGGCTACACCTTC. It is translated as CASSYSVSGGDYGYTF.

The chain has TRBV20-1 and TRBJ2-3, with D possibly TRBD2 on 6 matching bases. This CDR3 has 14 residues. The germline gives CDR1 DFQATT, CDR2 SNEGSKA (reference sequence). V was cut by 6 bases and J by 3 bases, with 16 bases left in between. CDR3 in DNA: TGCAGTGCGCGCGATTCCCGGGGGACAGATACGCAGTATTTT. It specifies CSARDSRGTDTQYF.

The chain uses TRBV10-2 and TRBJ2-3; D is undetermined. Germline CDR1 WSHSY, CDR2 SAAADI. This CDR3 is built from 12 residues. V lost 6 bases to trimming and J lost 3 bases, with 7 bases between them. CDR3 sequence: CASSPQTDTQYF. CDR3 sequence (DNA): TGCGCCAGCAGCCCACAGACAGATACGCAGTATTTT.

The chain carries TRBV12-2 and TRBJ2-7; no DNA check was done on the table's D call, TRBD2. TRBV12-2 is listed as a pseudogene. This CDR3 is 15 amino acids long. The CDR3 is CASRRRIRGSYEQYF. DNA of the CDR3: TGTGCAAGTCGCCGCCGGATCAGAGGGTCTTACGAGCAGTACTTC.

The V and J genes are TRBV10-3 and TRBJ1-5; the D gene is possibly TRBD1 (5 bases). The CDR3 spans 13 residues. Germline V gives CDR1 ENHRY, CDR2 SYGVKD. V was shortened by 0 bases and J by 7 bases, with 7 bases between the two germline ends. CDR3 loop: CAISESQGQPQHF. As DNA, the CDR3 is TGTGCCATCAGTGAGTCGCAGGGACAGCCCCAGCATTTT.

The chain links TRBV7-9 to TRBJ1-2, with D tentatively TRBD1 (6 bases). CDR3 length: 12 amino acids. V was trimmed by 5 bases and J by 6 bases, leaving 10 bases between them. The germline V gene has CDR1 SEHNR and CDR2 FQNEAQ (reference sequence). CDR3 nucleotide sequence: TGTGCCAGCAGCCCCAGACAGGATGGCTACACCTTC. Residues: CASSPRQDGYTF.

The chain uses TRBV30 and TRBJ1-5; no firm D call. The CDR3 totals 14 residues. V was pared by 1 base and J by 0 bases, with 7 bases between. Germline V gene data show CDR1 as GTSNPN and CDR2 as SVGIG (reference sequence). The CDR3 loop is CAWSGRNSNQPQHF. DNA of the CDR3: TGTGCCTGGAGTGGTCGGAATAGCAATCAGCCCCAGCATTTT.

This clonotype has a handful of counts. This chain connects TRBV7-3 to TRBJ2-3; D gene unclear. The germline CDR1 and CDR2 sequences are SGHTA and FQGTGA. The CDR3 totals 13 residues. V lost 3 bases and J 3 bases, leaving 7 bases between the germline ends. CDR3 sequence reads: CASSFAETDTQYF. The CDR3 DNA reads as TGTGCCAGCAGCTTCGCCGAGACAGATACGCAGTATTTT.

This clonotype was seen a few times. CDR3 sequence: CASSLDGVNNQPQHF. Written as DNA, the CDR3 is TGCGCCAGCAGCTTGGACGGTGTTAACAATCAGCCCCAGCATTTT. The rearrangement links TRBV5-1 to TRBJ1-5; no firm D call. The germline CDR1 and CDR2 sequences are SGHRS and YFSETQ. This CDR3 contains 15 residues. V was pared by 0 bases and J by 3 bases, with 10 bases between.

CDR3 DNA: TGTGCCAGCATGGGGGTAGCGGGAGGTGGCTCCTACAATGAGCAGTTCTTC. It codes for CASMGVAGGGSYNEQFF. V gene TRBV28 combines with J gene TRBJ2-1; 10 positions match TRBD2. The germline CDR1 and CDR2 sequences are MDHEN and SYDVKM. V was pared by 7 bases and J by 0 bases, with 9 bases of the junction left unmatched. The CDR3 has 17 residues. The full variable domain, completed using reference TRBV28 and TRBJ2-1, is DVKVTQSSRYLVKRTGEKVFLECVQDMDHENMFWYRQDPGLGLRLIYFSYDVKMKEKGDIPEGYSVSREKKERFSLILESASTNQTSMYLCASMGVAGGGSYNEQFFGPGTRLTVL.

V and J are TRBV27 and TRBJ1-4, with a tentative D call TRBD1 (5 bases). This CDR3 spans 15 amino acids. Germline assignment: CDR1 MNHEY and CDR2 SMNVEV (reference sequence). V lost 5 bases to trimming and J lost 8 bases, with 18 bases between them. CDR3 amino acids: CASSDAGKGWEKLFF. In DNA form, the CDR3 reads TGTGCCAGCAGTGACGCCGGGAAGGGGTGGGAAAAACTGTTTTTT. Drawing the rest from reference TRBV27 and TRBJ1-4, the complete variable domain is EAQVTQNPRYLITVTGKKLTVTCSQNMNHEYMSWYRQDPGLGLRQIYYSMNVEVTDKGDVPEGYKVSRKEKRNFPLILESPSPNQTSLYFCASSDAGKGWEKLFFGSGTQLSVL.

V and J are TRBV19 and TRBJ2-7, with TRBD2 matching over 8 bases. The V segment lost 6 bases and the J segment 2 bases; nucleotides outside the gene matches: 9. CDR1 is LNHDA, CDR2 SQIVND, per germline (reference sequence). This CDR3 comprises 15 residues. Here the CDR3 DNA reads TGTGCCAGTAGCAGAGGGCGGGGGGCCCCCTACGAGCAGTACTTC. It codes for CASSRGRGAPYEQYF.

The chain links TRBV5-1 to TRBJ1-2, with 7 bases aligning to TRBD1. The germline V gene has CDR1 SGHRS and CDR2 YFSETQ. Losses at the gene ends were 1 base for V and 0 bases for J; bases not matched to a gene: 6. The CDR3 consists of 16 residues. CDR3 bases: TGCGCCAGCAGCTTGACCGGACAGGCCTCTAACTATGGCTACACCTTC. Amino acids: CASSLTGQASNYGYTF.

The J gene is TRBJ2-7, the V gene TRBV12-3 or TRBV12-4, with D possibly being TRBD2 (5 bases). V lost 5 bases and J 2 bases, leaving 13 bases between the germline ends. This CDR3 is 14 amino acids long. This CDR3 is CASSLYLLAYEQYF. The CDR3 DNA sequence: TGTGCCAGCAGTCTCTACCTACTAGCCTACGAGCAGTACTTC.

The chain uses TRBV7-8 and TRBJ2-7, with 8 bases fitting TRBD1. The CDR3 sequence is 14 residues long. The V segment lost 3 bases and the J segment 4 bases; nucleotides outside the gene matches: 5. The germline V gene encodes CDR1 SGHVS and CDR2 FQNEAQ. Here the CDR3 DNA reads TGTGCCAGCAGCTTCGGCAGGGGGCTATACGAGCAGTACTTC. Protein sequence: CASSFGRGLYEQYF.